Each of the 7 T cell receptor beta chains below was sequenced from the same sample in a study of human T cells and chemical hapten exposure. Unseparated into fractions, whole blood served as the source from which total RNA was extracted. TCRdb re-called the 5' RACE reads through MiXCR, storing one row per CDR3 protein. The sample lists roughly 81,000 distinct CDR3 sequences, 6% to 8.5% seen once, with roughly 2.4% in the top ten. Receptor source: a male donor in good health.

In DNA form, the CDR3 reads TGTGCCAGCATCACCTTACGACACGGCAATGAGCAGTTCTTC. Residues: CASITLRHGNEQFF. The chain employs TRBV2 and TRBJ2-1; D unresolved. Trimming removed 7 bases at V and 6 bases at J, with 16 bases between. The CDR3 sequence is 14 residues long. Germline CDR1 SNHLY, CDR2 FYNNEI. Variable domain in full (rest from reference TRBV2 and TRBJ2-1): EPEVTQTPSHQVTQMGQEVILRCVPISNHLYFYWYRQILGQKVEFLVSFYNNEISEKSEIFDDQFSVERPDGSNFTLKIRSTKLEDSAMYFCASITLRHGNEQFFGPGTRLTVL.

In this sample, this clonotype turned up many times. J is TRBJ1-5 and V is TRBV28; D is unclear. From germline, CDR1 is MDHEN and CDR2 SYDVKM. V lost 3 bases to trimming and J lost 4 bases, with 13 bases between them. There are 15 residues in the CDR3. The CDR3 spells CASSFLRSLNQPQHF. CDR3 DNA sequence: TGTGCCAGCAGTTTTTTGCGCTCCCTTAATCAGCCCCAGCATTTT.

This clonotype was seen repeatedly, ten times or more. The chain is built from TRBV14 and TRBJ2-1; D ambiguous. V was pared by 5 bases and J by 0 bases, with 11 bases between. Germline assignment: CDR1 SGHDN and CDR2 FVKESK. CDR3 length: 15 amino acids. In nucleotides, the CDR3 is TGTGCCAGCAGCTTACTCTCCACCTCCTACAATGAGCAGTTCTTC. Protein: CASSLLSTSYNEQFF.

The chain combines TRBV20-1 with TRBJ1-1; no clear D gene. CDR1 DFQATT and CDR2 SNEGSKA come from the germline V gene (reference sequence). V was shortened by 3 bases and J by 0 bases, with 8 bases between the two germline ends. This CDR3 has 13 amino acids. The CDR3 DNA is TGCAGTGCTAGGGGAGATATGAACACTGAAGCTTTCTTT. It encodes CSARGDMNTEAFF.

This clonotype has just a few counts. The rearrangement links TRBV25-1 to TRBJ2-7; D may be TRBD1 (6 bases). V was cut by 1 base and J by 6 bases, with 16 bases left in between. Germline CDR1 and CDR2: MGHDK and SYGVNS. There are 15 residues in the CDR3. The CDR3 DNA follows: TGTGCCAGCAGTGAATGGGGGCAGGGCGGCCGCGAGCAGTACTTC. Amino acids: CASSEWGQGGREQYF.

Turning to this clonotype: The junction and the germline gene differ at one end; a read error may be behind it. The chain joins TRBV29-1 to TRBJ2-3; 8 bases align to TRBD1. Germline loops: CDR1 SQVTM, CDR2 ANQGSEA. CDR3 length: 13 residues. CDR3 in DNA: TGCAGCGTTGAAGGGACAGGGTTAGATACGCTGTATTTT. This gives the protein CSVEGTGLDTLYF.

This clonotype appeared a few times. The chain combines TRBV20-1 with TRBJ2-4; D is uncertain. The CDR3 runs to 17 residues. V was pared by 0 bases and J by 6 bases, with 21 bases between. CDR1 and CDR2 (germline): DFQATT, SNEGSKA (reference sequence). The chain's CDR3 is CSARDETPGPSGNIQYF. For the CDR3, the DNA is TGCAGTGCTAGAGATGAGACCCCCGGGCCATCCGGAAACATTCAGTACTTC.